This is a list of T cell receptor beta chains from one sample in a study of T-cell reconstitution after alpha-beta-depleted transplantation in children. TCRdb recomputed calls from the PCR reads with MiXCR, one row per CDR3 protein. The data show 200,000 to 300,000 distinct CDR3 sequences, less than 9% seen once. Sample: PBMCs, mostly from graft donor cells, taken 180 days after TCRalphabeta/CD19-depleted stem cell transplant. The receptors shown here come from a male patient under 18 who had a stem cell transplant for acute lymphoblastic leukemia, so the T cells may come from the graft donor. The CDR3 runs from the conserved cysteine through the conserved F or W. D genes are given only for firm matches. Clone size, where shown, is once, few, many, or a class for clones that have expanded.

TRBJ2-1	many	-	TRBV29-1	TGCAGCGTTGAATCGGGGGGCCCCTACAATGAGCAGTTCTTC	CSVESGGPYNEQFF
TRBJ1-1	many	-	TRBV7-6	TGTGCCAGCAGCTTAGGTCCCAGCACTGAAGCTTTCTTT	CASSLGPSTEAFF
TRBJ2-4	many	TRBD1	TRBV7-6	TGTGCCAGCAGCCCAGGGACAGGGAGGACCAAAAACATTCAGTACTTC	CASSPGTGRTKNIQYF
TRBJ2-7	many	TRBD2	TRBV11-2	TGTGCCAGCAGCTTAGTATGGACTAGCGGTTACGAGCAGTACTTC	CASSLVWTSGYEQYF
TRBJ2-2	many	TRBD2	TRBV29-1	TGCAGCGTAGCTGGGACTAGCGCGAACACCGGGGAGCTGTTTTTT	CSVAGTSANTGELFF
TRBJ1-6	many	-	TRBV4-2	TGTGCCAGCAGCCCTCCTGCCCTCCACTTT	CASSPPALHF
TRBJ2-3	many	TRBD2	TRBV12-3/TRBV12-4	TGTGCCAGCAGTGTTCCTCAGCGGGGGAGCACAGATACGCAGTATTTT	CASSVPQRGSTDTQYF
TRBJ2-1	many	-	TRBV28	TGTGCCAGCAGCCAATTTCCAGGAGACCGAACCTACAATGAGCAGTTCTTC	CASSQFPGDRTYNEQFF
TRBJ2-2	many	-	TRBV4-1	TGCGCCAGCAGCCCCCTGGACAGTTTAAACACCGGGGAGCTGTTTTTT	CASSPLDSLNTGELFF
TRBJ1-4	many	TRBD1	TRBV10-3	TGTGCCATCAGTGAGGACAGGGGGCGCGAAAAACTGTTTTTT	CAISEDRGREKLFF
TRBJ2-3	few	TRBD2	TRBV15	TGTGCCACCACCGATACGGGAGGAGCAGATACGCAGTATTTT	CATTDTGGADTQYF
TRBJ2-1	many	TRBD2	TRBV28	TGTGCCAGCAGACCAAGCGGGACCTCCTACAATGAGCAGTTCTTC	CASRPSGTSYNEQFF
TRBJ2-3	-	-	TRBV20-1	TGCAGTGCTAGACTGGGGCAGATCTACGCAGATACGCAGTATTTT	CSARLGQIYADTQYF
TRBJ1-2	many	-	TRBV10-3	TGTGCCATCAAAAGGGGGGACTATGGCTACACCTTC	CAIKRGDYGYTF
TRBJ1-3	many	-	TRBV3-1	TGTGCCAGCAGCCAAGTTTCAGGGTCCGGAAACACCATATATTTT	CASSQVSGSGNTIYF
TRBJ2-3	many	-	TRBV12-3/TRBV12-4	TGTGCCAGCAGCCCTGCTAATACGCAGTATTTT	CASSPANTQYF
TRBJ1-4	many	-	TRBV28	TGTGCCAGCAGTTTAGGGGTACGCAATGAAAAACTGTTTTTT	CASSLGVRNEKLFF
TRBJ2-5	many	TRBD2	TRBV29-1	TGCAGCGTCGAGTTGGGAGGGCGTGCGGTAGCGGGAGGACAACTTCAAGAGACCCAGTACTTC	CSVELGGRAVAGGQLQETQYF
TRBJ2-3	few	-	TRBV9	TGTGCCAGCAGCGCCATGGGAGGTACGCAGTATTTT	CASSAMGGTQYF
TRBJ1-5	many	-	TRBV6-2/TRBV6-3	TGTGCCAGCAGTTACTCCGGACATGTCAATCAGCCCCAGCATTTT	CASSYSGHVNQPQHF
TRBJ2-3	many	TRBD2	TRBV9	TGTGCCAGCAGCGTACTGGCGGGAGAGGTTGATACGCAGTATTTT	CASSVLAGEVDTQYF
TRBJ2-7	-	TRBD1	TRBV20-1	TGCAGTGCTAGGCTTCCGGGACAGGGGGCCAACGAGCAGTACTTC	CSARLPGQGANEQYF
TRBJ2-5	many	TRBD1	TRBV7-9	TGTGCCAGCAGCTTAGCCCGGACAGGGGAGGAGACCCAGTACTTC	CASSLARTGEETQYF
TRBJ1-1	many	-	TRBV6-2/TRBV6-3	TGTGCCAGCAGTTACGGGGGGCTGAACACTGAAGCTTTCTTT	CASSYGGLNTEAFF
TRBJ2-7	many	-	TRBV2	TGTGCCAGCAGTGAGACCTGGATTGGCTCCTACGAGCAGTACTTC	CASSETWIGSYEQYF
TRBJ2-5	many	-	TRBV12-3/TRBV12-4	TGTGCCAGCAGTTTAGCGTGGGGAGAGACCCAGTACTTC	CASSLAWGETQYF
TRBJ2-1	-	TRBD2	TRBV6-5	TGTGCCAGCAGCCCTACTCGACTAGCGGGAGGGGGAGAGCAGTTCTTC	CASSPTRLAGGGEQFF
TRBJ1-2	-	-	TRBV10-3	TGTGCCATCAGTGAGACACAGGGTAATGGCTACACCTTC	CAISETQGNGYTF
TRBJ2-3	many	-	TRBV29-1	TGCAGCGTGCCAGGGGGCACAGATACGCAGTATTTT	CSVPGGTDTQYF
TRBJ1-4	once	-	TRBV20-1	TGCAGTGCTAGAGATCTTCCCGGGACCCCAGTTGGAAAACTGTTTTTT	CSARDLPGTPVGKLFF
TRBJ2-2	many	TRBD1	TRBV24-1	TGTGCCACCAGTGACCCAGGGGGAAACACCGGGGAGCTGTTTTTT	CATSDPGGNTGELFF
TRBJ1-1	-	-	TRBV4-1	TGCGCCAGCAGCCAAGGAGAGGTCACTGAAGCTTTCTTT	CASSQGEVTEAFF
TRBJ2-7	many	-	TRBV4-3	TGCGCCAGCAGCCAAGAAGTAAGTCACGAGCAGTACTTC	CASSQEVSHEQYF
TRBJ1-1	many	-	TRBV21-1	TGTGCCAGCACCCCCCCCCGCGGGGACACTGAAGCTTTCTTT	CASTPPRGDTEAFF
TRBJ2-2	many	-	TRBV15	TGTGCCACCAGCAGAGATCAGGGGAGCACCGGGGAGCTGTTTTTT	CATSRDQGSTGELFF
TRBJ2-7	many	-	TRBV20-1	TGCAGTGCTAGCTCGGGGCCCTCCTACGAGCAGTACTTC	CSASSGPSYEQYF
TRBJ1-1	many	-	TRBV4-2	TGTGCCAGCAGCCAAGAACAACAGTCGGGCACTGAAGCTTTCTTT	CASSQEQQSGTEAFF
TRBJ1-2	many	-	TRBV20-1	TGCAGTGCTAGAGATCAGGCTAACTATGGCTACACCTTC	CSARDQANYGYTF
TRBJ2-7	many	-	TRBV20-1	TGCAGTGCTACGCTTGGAAATCGCGGTTACGAGCAGTACTTC	CSATLGNRGYEQYF
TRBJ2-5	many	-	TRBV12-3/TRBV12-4	TGTGCCAGCAGTGCTACCGGACTAAAGGAGACCCAGTACTTC	CASSATGLKETQYF
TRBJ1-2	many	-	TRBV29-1	TGCAGCGTTTTAGACTGGTTCGAGGGCTACACCTTC	CSVLDWFEGYTF
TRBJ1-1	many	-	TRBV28	TGTGCCAGCAACGAAGGATTCGCGAACACTGAAGCTTTCTTT	CASNEGFANTEAFF
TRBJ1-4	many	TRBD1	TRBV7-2	TGTGCCAGCAGCTCCAGGACAGGTCACCTTGAAAAACTGTTTTTT	CASSSRTGHLEKLFF
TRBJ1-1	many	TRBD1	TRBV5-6	TGTGCCAGCAGCTTCCGGACAGGGTGGGTCGCTGAAGCTTTCTTT	CASSFRTGWVAEAFF
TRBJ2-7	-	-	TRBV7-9	TGTGCCAGCAGCCCTGAGGTAGGGGAACTTTACGAGCAGTACTTC	CASSPEVGELYEQYF
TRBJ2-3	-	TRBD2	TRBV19	TGTGCCAGTAGCCCACCGACTAGCGGACTCACAGATACGCAGTATTTT	CASSPPTSGLTDTQYF
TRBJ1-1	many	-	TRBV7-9	TGTGCCAGCAGCTTATCTCAGGGAGTGAACACTGAAGCTTTCTTT	CASSLSQGVNTEAFF
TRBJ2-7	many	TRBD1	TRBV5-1	TGCGCCAGCAGCTCGGACAGGGGAGGTAACGAGCAGTACTTC	CASSSDRGGNEQYF
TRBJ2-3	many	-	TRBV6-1	TGTGCCAGCACACAATCCCGCACAGATACGCAGTATTTT	CASTQSRTDTQYF
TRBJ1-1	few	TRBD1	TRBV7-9	TGTGCCAGCAGCTTACAAGGGGGCAGGGGGGACACTGAAGCTTTCTTT	CASSLQGGRGDTEAFF
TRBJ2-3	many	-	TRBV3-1	TGTGCCAGCAGCCCGGGACTTCCTCGCGGCACAGATACGCAGTATTTT	CASSPGLPRGTDTQYF
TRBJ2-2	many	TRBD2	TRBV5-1	TGCGCCAGCAGCCTTGGGACTAGCGGGAGTCCCGGGGAGCTGTTTTTT	CASSLGTSGSPGELFF
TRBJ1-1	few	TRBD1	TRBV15	TGTGCCACCTCTCTTGACAGGGGGCGAAATGAAGCTTTCTTT	CATSLDRGRNEAFF
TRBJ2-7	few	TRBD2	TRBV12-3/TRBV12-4	TGTGCCAGCAGTTTAGAACCTAGCGGGGACACCTACGAGCAGTACTTC	CASSLEPSGDTYEQYF
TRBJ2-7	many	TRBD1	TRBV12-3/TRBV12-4	TGCGCCAGCAGCCCGAGACAGGGGAGGTACGAGCAGTACTTC	CASSPRQGRYEQYF